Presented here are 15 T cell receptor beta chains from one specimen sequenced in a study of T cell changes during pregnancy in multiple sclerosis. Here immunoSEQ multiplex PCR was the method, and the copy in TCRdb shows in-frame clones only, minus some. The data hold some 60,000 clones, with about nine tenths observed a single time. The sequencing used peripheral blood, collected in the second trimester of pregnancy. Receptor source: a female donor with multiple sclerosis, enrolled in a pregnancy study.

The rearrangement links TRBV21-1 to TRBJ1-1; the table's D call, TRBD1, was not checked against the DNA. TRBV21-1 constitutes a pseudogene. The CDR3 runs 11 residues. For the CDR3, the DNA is TGTGCCAGAGGGACAGGGGAAGAAGCTTTCTTT. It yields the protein CARGTGEEAFF.

The CDR3 nucleotides are TGCGCCAGCCGACAGGGTAGGAACAATGAGCAGTTCTTC. Its protein is CASRQGRNNEQFF. The rearrangement joins TRBV5-1 to TRBJ2-1; 7 bases are a match to TRBD1. The CDR3 is 13 residues long. The germline CDR1 and CDR2 sequences are SGHRS and YFSETQ. Germline trimming cut 7 bases from V and 5 bases from J; bases unmatched to any gene: 6.

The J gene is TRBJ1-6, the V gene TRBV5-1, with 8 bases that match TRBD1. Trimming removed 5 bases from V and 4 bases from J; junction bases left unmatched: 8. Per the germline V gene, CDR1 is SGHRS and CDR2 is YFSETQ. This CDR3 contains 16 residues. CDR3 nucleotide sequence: TGCGCCAGCAGTCAGGACAGGGATAGGTATAATTCACCCCTCCACTTT. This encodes CASSQDRDRYNSPLHF.

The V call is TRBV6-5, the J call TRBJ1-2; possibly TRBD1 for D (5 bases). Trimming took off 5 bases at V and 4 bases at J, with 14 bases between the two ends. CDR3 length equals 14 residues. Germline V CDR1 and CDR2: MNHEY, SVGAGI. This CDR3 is CASSPPGGAYGYTF. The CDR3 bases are TGTGCCAGCAGTCCCCCCGGAGGGGCCTATGGCTACACCTTC.

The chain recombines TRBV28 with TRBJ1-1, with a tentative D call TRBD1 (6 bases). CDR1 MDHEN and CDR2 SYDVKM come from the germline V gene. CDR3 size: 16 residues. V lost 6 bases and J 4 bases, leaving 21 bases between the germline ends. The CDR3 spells CASRTLSGGRSTEAFF. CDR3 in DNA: TGTGCCAGCAGGACCCTCTCGGGGGGGCGCAGCACTGAAGCTTTCTTT.

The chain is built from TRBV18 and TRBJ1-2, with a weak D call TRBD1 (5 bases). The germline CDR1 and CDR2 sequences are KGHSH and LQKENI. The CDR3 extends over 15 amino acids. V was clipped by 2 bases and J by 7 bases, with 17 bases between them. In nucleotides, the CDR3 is TGTGCCAGCTCACCATCCGGGAACGGGGGTGCTGGCTACACCTTC. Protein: CASSPSGNGGAGYTF.

CDR3 loop: CASTLSATGDTEAFF. The CDR3 bases are TGTGCCAGCACCTTGAGTGCGACAGGCGACACTGAAGCTTTCTTT. The chain recombines TRBV6-6 with TRBJ1-1, with D tentatively TRBD1 (6 bases). This CDR3 is 15 amino acids long. The germline V gene encodes CDR1 MNHNY and CDR2 SVGAGI (reference sequence). The ends were cut back, 7 bases at V and 3 bases at J, with 18 bases in the middle.

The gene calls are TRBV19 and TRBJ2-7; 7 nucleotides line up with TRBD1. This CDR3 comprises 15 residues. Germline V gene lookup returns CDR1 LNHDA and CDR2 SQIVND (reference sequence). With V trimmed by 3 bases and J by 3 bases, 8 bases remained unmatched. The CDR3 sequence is CASSMTQGGLYEQYF. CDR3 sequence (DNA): TGTGCCAGTAGTATGACTCAAGGGGGCCTCTACGAGCAGTACTTC.

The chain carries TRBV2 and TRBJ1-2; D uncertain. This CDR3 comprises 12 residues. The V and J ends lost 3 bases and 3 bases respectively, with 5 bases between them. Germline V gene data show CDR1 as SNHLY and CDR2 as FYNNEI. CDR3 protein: CASSEQDYGYTF. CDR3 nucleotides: TGTGCCAGCAGTGAGCAGGACTATGGCTACACCTTC.

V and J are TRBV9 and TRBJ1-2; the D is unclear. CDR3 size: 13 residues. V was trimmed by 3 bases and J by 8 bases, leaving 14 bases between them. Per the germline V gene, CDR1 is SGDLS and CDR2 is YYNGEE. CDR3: CASSEDGLAGYTF. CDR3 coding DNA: TGTGCCAGCAGCGAAGACGGCTTAGCAGGCTACACCTTC.

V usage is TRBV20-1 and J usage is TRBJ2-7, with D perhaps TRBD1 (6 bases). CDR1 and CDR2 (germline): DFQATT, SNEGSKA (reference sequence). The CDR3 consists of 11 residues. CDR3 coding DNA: TGCAGGGCGGACAGTGGGGTCGAGCAGTACTTC. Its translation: CRADSGVEQYF.

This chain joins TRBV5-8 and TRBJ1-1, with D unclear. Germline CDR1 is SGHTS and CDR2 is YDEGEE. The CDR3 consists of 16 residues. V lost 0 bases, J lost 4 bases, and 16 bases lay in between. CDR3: CASSLGIRESGTEAFF. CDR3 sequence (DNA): TGTGCCAGCAGCTTGGGAATCCGGGAGTCGGGCACTGAAGCTTTCTTT.

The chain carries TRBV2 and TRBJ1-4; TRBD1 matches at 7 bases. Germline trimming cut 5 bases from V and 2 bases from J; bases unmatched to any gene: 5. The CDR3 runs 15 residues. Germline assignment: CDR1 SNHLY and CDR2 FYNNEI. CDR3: CASSTQGQTNEKLFF. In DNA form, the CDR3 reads TGTGCCAGCAGTACTCAGGGACAGACTAATGAAAAACTGTTTTTT.

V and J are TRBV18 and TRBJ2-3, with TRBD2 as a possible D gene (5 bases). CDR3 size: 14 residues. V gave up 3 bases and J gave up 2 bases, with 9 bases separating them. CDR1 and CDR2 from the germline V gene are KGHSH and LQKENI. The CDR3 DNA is TGTGCCAGCTCACCGAAGGGAGACACAGATACGCAGTATTTT. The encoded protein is CASSPKGDTDTQYF.

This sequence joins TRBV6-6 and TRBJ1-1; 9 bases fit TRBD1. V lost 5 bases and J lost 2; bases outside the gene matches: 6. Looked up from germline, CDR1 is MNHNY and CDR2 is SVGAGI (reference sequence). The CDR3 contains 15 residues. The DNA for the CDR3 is TGTGCCAGCAGTCGTCCGGGACAGGGTAACACTGAAGCTTTCTTT. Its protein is CASSRPGQGNTEAFF.